This TCR beta chain was sequenced during a study of OX40 agonist ivuxolimab in advanced cancers. Findings and caveats of the study: The mean number of expanded clones was higher in CD8+ T cells than in CD4+.

TCRdb keeps only in-frame clones here, not all; method: immunoSEQ multiplex PCR. The table has under 80,000 clones, 85% to 90% seen once; the top ten hold around 2%. With respect to this clone: Antigen: not known.

With V trimmed by 6 bases and J by 5 bases, 10 bases remained unmatched. The CDR3 sequence is 14 residues long. In germline, CDR1 is SGHNT, CDR2 YENEEA. The receptor was isolated from an adult with an advanced solid tumor such as melanoma, head and neck, liver or kidney cancer. The J gene is TRBJ2-7, the V gene TRBV11-3; 7 positions agree with TRBD1. Source: CD4+ or CD8+ T cells sorted from blood, taken in a trial of the OX40 agonist ivuxolimab. In DNA form, the CDR3 reads TGTGCCAGCAGTCACCAGGGGGAAGGACACGAGCAGTACTTC. It codes for CASSHQGEGHEQYF. Using reference TRBV11-3 and TRBJ2-7 for the parts outside the CDR3, the full variable domain is EAGVVQSPRYKIIEKKQPVAFWCNPISGHNTLYWYLQNLGQGPELLIRYENEEAVDDSQLPKDRFSAERLKGVDSTLKIQPAELGDSAVYLCASSHQGEGHEQYFGPGTRLTVT.